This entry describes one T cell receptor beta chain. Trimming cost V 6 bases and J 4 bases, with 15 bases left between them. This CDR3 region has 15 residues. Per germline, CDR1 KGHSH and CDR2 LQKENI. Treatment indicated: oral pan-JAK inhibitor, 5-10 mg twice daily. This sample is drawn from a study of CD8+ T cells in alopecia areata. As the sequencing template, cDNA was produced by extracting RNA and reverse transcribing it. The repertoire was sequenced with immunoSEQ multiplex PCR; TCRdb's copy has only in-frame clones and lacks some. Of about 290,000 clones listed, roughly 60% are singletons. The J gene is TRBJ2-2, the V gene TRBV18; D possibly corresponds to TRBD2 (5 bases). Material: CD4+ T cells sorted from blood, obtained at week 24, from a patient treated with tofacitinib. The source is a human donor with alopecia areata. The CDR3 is CASSNGITITGELFF. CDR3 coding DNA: TGTGCCAGCTCGAACGGGATAACAATCACCGGGGAGCTGTTTTTT. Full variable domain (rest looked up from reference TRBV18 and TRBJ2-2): NAGVMQNPRHLVRRRGQEARLRCSPMKGHSHVYWYRQLPEEGLKFMVYLQKENIIDESGMPKERFSAEFPKEGPSILRIQQVVRGDSAAYFCASSNGITITGELFFGEGSRLTVL.